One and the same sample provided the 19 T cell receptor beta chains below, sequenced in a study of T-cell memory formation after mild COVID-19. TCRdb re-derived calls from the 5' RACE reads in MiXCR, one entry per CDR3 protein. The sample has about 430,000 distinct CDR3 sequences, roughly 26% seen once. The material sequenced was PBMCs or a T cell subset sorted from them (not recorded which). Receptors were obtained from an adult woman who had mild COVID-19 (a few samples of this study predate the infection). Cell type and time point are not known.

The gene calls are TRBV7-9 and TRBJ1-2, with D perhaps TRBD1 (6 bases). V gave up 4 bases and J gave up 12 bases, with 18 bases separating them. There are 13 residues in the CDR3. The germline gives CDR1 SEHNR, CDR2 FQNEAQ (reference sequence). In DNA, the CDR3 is TGTGCCAGCAGCTCCCTCCAGGTCAGGGGCCACACCTTC. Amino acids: CASSSLQVRGHTF.

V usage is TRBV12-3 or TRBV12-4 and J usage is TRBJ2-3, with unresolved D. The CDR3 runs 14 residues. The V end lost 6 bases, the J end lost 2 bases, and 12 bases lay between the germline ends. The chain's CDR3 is CASSLTAHTDTQYF. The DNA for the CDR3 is TGTGCCAGCAGCCTCACAGCCCACACAGATACGCAGTATTTT.

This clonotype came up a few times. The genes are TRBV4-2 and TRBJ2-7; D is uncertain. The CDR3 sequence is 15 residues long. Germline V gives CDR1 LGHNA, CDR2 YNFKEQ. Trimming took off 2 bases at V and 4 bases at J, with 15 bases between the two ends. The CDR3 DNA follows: TGTGCCAGCAGCCAAAACCCCAGCGCCTCGTACGAGCAGTACTTC. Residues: CASSQNPSASYEQYF.

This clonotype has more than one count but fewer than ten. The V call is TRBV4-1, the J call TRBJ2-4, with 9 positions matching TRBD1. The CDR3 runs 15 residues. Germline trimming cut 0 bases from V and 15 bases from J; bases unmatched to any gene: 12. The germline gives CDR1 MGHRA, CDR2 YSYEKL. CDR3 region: CASSQDFLRDRVRYF. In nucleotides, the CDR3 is TGCGCCAGCAGCCAAGATTTCCTCCGGGACAGGGTCCGGTACTTC.

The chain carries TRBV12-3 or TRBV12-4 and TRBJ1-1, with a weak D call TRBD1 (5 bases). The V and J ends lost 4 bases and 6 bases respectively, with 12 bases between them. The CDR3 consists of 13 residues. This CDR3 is CASSSGLSAEAFF. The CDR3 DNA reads TGTGCCAGCAGTTCAGGGTTATCCGCTGAAGCTTTCTTT.

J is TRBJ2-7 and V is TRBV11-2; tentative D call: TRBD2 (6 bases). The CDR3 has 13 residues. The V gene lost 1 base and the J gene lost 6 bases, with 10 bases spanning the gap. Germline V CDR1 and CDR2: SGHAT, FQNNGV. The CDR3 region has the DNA TGTGCCAGCAGCTTAGGGACTACCCGCGAGCAGTACTTC. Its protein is CASSLGTTREQYF. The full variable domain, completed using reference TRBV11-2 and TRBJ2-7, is EAGVAQSPRYKIIEKRQSVAFWCNPISGHATLYWYQQILGQGPKLLIQFQNNGVVDDSQLPKDRFSAERLKGVDSTLKIQPAKLEDSAVYLCASSLGTTREQYFGPGTRLTVT.

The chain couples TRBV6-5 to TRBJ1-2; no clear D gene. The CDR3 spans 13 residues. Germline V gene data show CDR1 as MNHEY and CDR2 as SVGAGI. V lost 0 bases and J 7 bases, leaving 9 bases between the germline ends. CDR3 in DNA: TGTGCCAGCAGTTACTCACGGGTCTCTGGCTACACCTTC. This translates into CASSYSRVSGYTF.

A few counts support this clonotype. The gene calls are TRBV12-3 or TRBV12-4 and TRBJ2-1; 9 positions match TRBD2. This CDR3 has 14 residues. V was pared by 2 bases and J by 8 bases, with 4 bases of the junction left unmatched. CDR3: CASSLRREGHEQFF. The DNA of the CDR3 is TGTGCCAGCAGTTTACGGCGGGAGGGCCATGAGCAGTTCTTC.

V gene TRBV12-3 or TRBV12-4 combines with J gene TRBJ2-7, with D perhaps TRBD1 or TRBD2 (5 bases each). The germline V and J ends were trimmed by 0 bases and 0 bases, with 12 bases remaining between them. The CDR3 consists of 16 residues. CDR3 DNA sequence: TGTGCCAGCAGTTTAGCGTATATTGGGGGCTCCTACGAGCAGTACTTC. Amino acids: CASSLAYIGGSYEQYF.

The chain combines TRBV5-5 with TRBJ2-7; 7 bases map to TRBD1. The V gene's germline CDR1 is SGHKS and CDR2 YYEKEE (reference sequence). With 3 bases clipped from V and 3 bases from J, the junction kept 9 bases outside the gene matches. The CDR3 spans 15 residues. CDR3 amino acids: CASSYGTATRYEQYF. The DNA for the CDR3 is TGTGCCAGCAGCTATGGGACAGCTACCCGCTACGAGCAGTACTTC.

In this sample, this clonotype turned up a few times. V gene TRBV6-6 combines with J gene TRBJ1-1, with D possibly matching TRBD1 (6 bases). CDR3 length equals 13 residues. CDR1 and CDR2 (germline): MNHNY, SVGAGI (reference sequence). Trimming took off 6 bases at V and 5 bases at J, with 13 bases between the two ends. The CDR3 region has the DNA TGTGCCAGCAGGGCTGCAGGGGAAACTGAAGCTTTCTTT. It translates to CASRAAGETEAFF.

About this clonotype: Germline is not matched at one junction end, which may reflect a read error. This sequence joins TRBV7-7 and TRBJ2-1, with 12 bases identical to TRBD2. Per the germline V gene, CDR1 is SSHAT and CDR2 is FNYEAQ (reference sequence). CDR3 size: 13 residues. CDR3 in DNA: TGTGCTAGCAGCCAGACTAGCGGGAGCGCTTTGTTCTTC. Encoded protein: CASSQTSGSALFF.

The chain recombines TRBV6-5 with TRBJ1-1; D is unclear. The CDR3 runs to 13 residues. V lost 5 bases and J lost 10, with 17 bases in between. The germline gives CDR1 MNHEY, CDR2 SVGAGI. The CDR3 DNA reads TGTGCCAGCAGTGGGCGAGAAGCCACCGGAGCTTTCTTT. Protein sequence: CASSGREATGAFF.

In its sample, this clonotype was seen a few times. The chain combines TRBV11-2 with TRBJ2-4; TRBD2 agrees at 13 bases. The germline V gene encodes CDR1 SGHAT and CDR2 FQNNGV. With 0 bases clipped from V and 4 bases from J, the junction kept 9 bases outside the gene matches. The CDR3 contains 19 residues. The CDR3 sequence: CASSLDFGLAGVSKNIQYF. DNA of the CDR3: TGTGCCAGCAGCTTAGATTTTGGACTAGCGGGAGTATCTAAAAACATTCAGTACTTC. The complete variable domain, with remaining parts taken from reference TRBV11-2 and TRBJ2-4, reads EAGVAQSPRYKIIEKRQSVAFWCNPISGHATLYWYQQILGQGPKLLIQFQNNGVVDDSQLPKDRFSAERLKGVDSTLKIQPAKLEDSAVYLCASSLDFGLAGVSKNIQYFGAGTRLSVL.

DNA for the CDR3: TGTGCCAGCAGCACCCGGGGTGGAAACACCATATATTTT. Its protein is CASSTRGGNTIYF. The chain links TRBV9 to TRBJ1-3; D is unclear. The CDR3 has 13 residues. Germline V gene sequence: CDR1 SGDLS, CDR2 YYNGEE. The germline V and J ends were trimmed by 4 bases and 3 bases, with 8 bases remaining between them.

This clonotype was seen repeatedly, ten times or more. This CDR3 reads CASSQATITNSPLHF. The CDR3, as DNA: TGCGCCAGCAGCCAAGCTACGATTACGAATTCACCCCTCCACTTT. The rearrangement joins TRBV4-1 to TRBJ1-6, with D unresolved. This CDR3 comprises 15 residues. Trimming pared 1 base from V and 7 bases from J, leaving 11 bases between. CDR1 is MGHRA and CDR2 is YSYEKL in the germline V gene.

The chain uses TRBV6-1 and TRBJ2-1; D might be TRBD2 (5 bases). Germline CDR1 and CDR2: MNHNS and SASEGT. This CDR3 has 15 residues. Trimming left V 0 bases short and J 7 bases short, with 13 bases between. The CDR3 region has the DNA TGTGCCAGCAGTGAAGCAGAGGATAGCGTGAATGAGCAGTTCTTC. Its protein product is CASSEAEDSVNEQFF.

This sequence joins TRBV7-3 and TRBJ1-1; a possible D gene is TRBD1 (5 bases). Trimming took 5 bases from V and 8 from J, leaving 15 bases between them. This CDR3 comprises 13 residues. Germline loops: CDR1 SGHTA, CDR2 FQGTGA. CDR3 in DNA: TGTGCCAGCAGCGAGGGGACTCCCCAAGAAGCTTTCTTT. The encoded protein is CASSEGTPQEAFF. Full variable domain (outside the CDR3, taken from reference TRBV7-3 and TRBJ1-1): GAGVSQTPSNKVTEKGKYVELRCDPISGHTALYWYRQSLGQGPEFLIYFQGTGAADDSGLPNDRFFAVRPEGSVSTLKIQRTERGDSAVYLCASSEGTPQEAFFGQGTRLTVV.

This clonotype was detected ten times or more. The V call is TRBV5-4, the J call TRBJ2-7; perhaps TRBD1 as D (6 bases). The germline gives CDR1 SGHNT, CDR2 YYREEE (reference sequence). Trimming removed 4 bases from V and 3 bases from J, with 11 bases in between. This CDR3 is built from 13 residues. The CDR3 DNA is TGTGCCAGCAGCCCCGGACAGCTCTACGAGCAGTACTTC. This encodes CASSPGQLYEQYF.